The clone carrying this T cell receptor (beta chain) was observed at least ten times. Its antigen is unknown. This entry comes from a study of T cells in Graves' hyperthyroidism and ophthalmopathy. With a duration under 2 months, the hyperthyroidism was newly diagnosed in patients aged 18 to 65. Cells are PBMCs isolated from about 10 ml of fresh blood. Findings of the study overall: For ophthalmopathy, model prediction preceded onset by a median around six months. Blood samples included most of the expanded thyroid clonotypes exceeding 0.001.

Trimming took off 7 bases at V and 1 base at J, with 18 bases between the two ends. The V gene's germline CDR1 is SQVTM and CDR2 ANQGSEA. The CDR3 spans 15 residues. There were TCR beta CDR3 regions amplified from RNA transcripts. During a first-round RT-PCR of the TCR CDR3, the HTBI primer set was used. Using its own MiXCR run on the multiplex PCR reads, TCRdb lists one record per CDR3 protein. The table lists approximately 370,000 distinct CDR3 sequences, more than 12% of them singletons, with about 30% in the top ten. This sequence originates from a woman aged 30 to 39 with Graves' hyperthyroidism. Sequencing was performed on blood. The chain joins TRBV29-1 to TRBJ2-3, with TRBD2 as a possible D gene (6 bases). CDR3 sequence: CSGWVWASGTDTQYF. CDR3 nucleotides: TGCAGCGGCTGGGTCTGGGCTAGCGGCACAGATACGCAGTATTTT.